The clone carrying this T cell receptor (beta chain) was recorded at least ten times. MiXCR, run by TCRdb on the 5' RACE reads, gives a single entry per CDR3 protein. The sample contains about 69,000 distinct CDR3 sequences, about 6% of which appear only once. This sample was taken from a study of T cells after yellow fever vaccination. Germline CDR1 and CDR2: LGHDT and YNNKEL (reference sequence). The CDR3 loop spans 13 amino acids. Trimming took 5 bases from V and 3 from J, leaving 10 bases between them. The TCR originated in a young man who received the YFV17D yellow fever vaccine. The genes are TRBV3-1 and TRBJ1-2; D may be TRBD1 (5 bases). Material: CD4+ T cells sorted from PBMCs, obtained about 2 weeks after the first yellow fever vaccination. The DNA of the CDR3 is TGTGCCAGCAGCTACACAGGAGACTATGGCTACACCTTC. It is translated as CASSYTGDYGYTF.